This TCR beta chain emerged from a study of molecular identifiers for immune sequencing clone quantification. Study information: For replicates, RNA isolated from roughly 20,000 or 100,000 naive CD8 cells was divided into five portions, of which four were sequenced.

It was from around 20,000 to 1,000,000 sorted cells, with 10%, 30% or 50% RNA, that naive CD8 libraries came. Sorted naive CD8 T cells were those defined as CD8+CD4-CCR7+CD45RA+. This clonotype was observed a handful of times. For bulk TCR libraries, previously described methods and listed TCR primers were used. TCRdb re-called the PCR reads with MiXCR, one entry per CDR3 protein. The table shows some 580,000 distinct CDR3 sequences, with less than 30% occurring only once. This CDR3 is built from 18 residues. Germline CDR1 and CDR2: SGHDT and YYEEEE. Deletions cut 0 bases from V and 0 bases from J, with 13 bases between.

The clonotype was recovered from a human donor in good health. Some libraries in this study had Jurkat cell RNA spiked in. The chain joins TRBV5-6 to TRBJ2-6, with D perhaps matching TRBD2 (5 bases). Sequences were obtained from naive CD8+ T cells from blood, with Jurkat cell RNA spiked in. Sample subset: FACS-sorted CD8+CD4-CCR7+CD45RA+ naive T cells. The CDR3 DNA follows: TGTGCCAGCAGCTTGGAGGGCAGTGGGAGCTCTGGGGCCAACGTCCTGACTTTC. Encoded protein: CASSLEGSGSSGANVLTF.